This T cell receptor beta chain was documented in a study of graft-versus-host responses after intestinal transplantation. Points from the study as a whole: Early after transplant, HvG declines were associated with peak levels of circulating GvH clones. Detected in recipient marrow were GvH clones, some of which were first observed in ileum or blood.

Once the reaction had ended, proliferating CFSE-low CD3+CD4+ and CD3+CD8+ responders were sorted. The CDR3 extends over 13 amino acids. Germline V gene data show CDR1 as LNHDA and CDR2 as SQIVND (reference sequence). Here immunoSEQ multiplex PCR was the method, and the copy in TCRdb shows in-frame clones only, minus some. This table holds some 2,500 clones, roughly 28% found once. The V gene is TRBV19, the J gene TRBJ2-6, with D maybe TRBD1 (6 bases). The source is a human patient who was an organ donor for intestinal transplantation. The sequenced sample was alloreactive CD4+ T cells from a mixed lymphocyte reaction culture, obtained before transplantation. Subset in this sample: CFSE-low proliferating T cells sorted from roughly 6-day pre-transplant mixed lymphocyte reaction (GvH or HvG direction). The chain's CDR3 is CVSGVAGANVLTF. CDR3 in DNA: TGTGTCTCAGGGGTGGCAGGGGCCAACGTCCTGACTTTC.